Listed below are T cell receptor beta chains from one sample, sequenced in a study of blood T cell repertoires in COVID-19. Clones were read by immunoSEQ multiplex PCR, and TCRdb kept only the in-frame ones, dropping some. This table has roughly 88,000 clones, around three quarters appearing once. Sequencing input: peripheral blood. The receptors originated from an older woman in a cohort sampled during active or convalescent COVID-19. Both conserved end residues are part of each CDR3. A D gene is named only where the DNA matches it firmly. The size field is filled for only some rows; it gives once, few, many or a size class.

NA	TRBJ2-3	TRBV5-4	once	CASSEGGLRADTQYF	TGTGCCAGCAGCGAGGGGGGGCTTCGGGCAGATACGCAGTATTTT
NA	TRBJ1-5	TRBV6-2/TRBV6-3	NA	CASSYPPTGYGQPQHF	TGTGCCAGCAGTTACCCTCCAACAGGGTACGGTCAGCCCCAGCATTTT
TRBD1	TRBJ1-2	TRBV5-1	NA	CASSFMATGVNYGYTF	TGCGCCAGCAGCTTCATGGCGACAGGGGTTAACTATGGCTACACCTTC
NA	TRBJ1-2	TRBV5-3	NA	CARSPIISF	TGTGCCAGAAGCCCGATAATTAGCTTC
TRBD2	TRBJ2-5	TRBV4-1	NA	CASSRKEGGITETQYF	TGCGCCAGCAGCCGCAAAGAGGGAGGGATTACAGAGACCCAGTACTTC
TRBD2	TRBJ2-5	TRBV7-8	once	CASSQVLAGGEETQYF	TGTGCCAGCAGCCAAGTACTAGCGGGGGGTGAAGAGACCCAGTACTTC
NA	TRBJ1-2	TRBV29-1	NA	CSVETGFGDYGYTF	TGCAGCGTTGAAACAGGGTTCGGTGACTATGGCTACACCTTC
TRBD1	TRBJ1-2	TRBV28	NA	CASSPRAPQTGEYGYTF	TGTGCCAGCAGTCCACGCGCCCCTCAGACAGGGGAGTATGGCTACACCTTC
TRBD1	TRBJ1-3	TRBV5-1	NA	CASSLDRAGNTIYF	TGCGCCAGCAGTTTGGACAGGGCTGGAAACACCATATATTTT
NA	TRBJ1-1	TRBV6-6	NA	CASSSPLGQDEAFF	TGTGCCAGCAGTTCCCCGTTAGGACAAGATGAAGCTTTCTTT
TRBD1	TRBJ2-2	TRBV19	few	CASGTGGTGELFF	TGTGCCAGTGGGACAGGGGGAACCGGGGAGCTGTTTTTT
NA	TRBJ1-5	TRBV6-2/TRBV6-3	NA	CASSSRSNQPQHF	TGTGCCAGCAGTTCGAGGAGCAATCAGCCCCAGCATTTT
TRBD2	TRBJ2-5	TRBV30	NA	CAWSVSSGVETQYF	TGTGCCTGGAGTGTTTCTAGCGGGGTGGAGACCCAGTACTTC
NA	TRBJ1-1	TRBV11-2	NA	CASRLYTEAFF	TGTGCCAGCAGACTTTACACTGAAGCTTTCTTT
TRBD1	TRBJ2-6	TRBV3-1/TRBV3-2	NA	CASSKRQGAGGANVLTF	TGTGCCAGCAGCAAAAGACAGGGGGCTGGAGGGGCCAACGTCCTGACTTTC
TRBD1	TRBJ2-3	TRBV18	NA	CASSRQGYTDTQYF	TGTGCCAGCTCAAGACAGGGATACACAGATACGCAGTATTTT
NA	TRBJ2-6	TRBV5-4	NA	CASSLAWGAGANVLTF	TGTGCCAGCAGCTTGGCCTGGGGAGCTGGGGCCAACGTCCTGACTTTC
NA	TRBJ1-2	TRBV5-6	few	CASSSQEIYGYTF	TGTGCCAGCAGCTCACAGGAGATCTATGGCTACACCTTC
NA	TRBJ1-2	TRBV6-5	NA	CASSFQGSYGYTF	TGTGCCAGCAGTTTCCAGGGATCCTATGGCTACACCTTC
TRBD1	TRBJ1-2	TRBV12-3/TRBV12-4	NA	CASSLSEGAGSTF	TGTGCCAGCAGTTTAAGTGAGGGGGCCGGGTCAACCTTC
TRBD1	TRBJ1-1	TRBV7-9	NA	CASSYGQGEAFF	TGTGCCAGCAGTTACGGACAGGGGGAAGCTTTCTTT
TRBD1	TRBJ1-1	TRBV19	NA	CASSIPQTGETEAFF	TGTGCCAGTAGTATTCCCCAGACAGGGGAGACTGAAGCTTTCTTT
TRBD2	TRBJ2-3	TRBV6-6	NA	CASSLGLAATADTQYF	TGTGCCAGCAGCCTCGGACTAGCGGCTACAGCAGATACGCAGTATTTT
NA	TRBJ2-5	TRBV2	NA	CASSVGRGFQETQYF	TGTGCCAGCAGTGTGGGTCGGGGTTTCCAAGAGACCCAGTACTTC
TRBD2	TRBJ2-1	TRBV4-2	NA	CASSQDLAGGRSYFYNEQFF	TGTGCCAGCAGCCAAGACCTAGCGGGGGGCCGGTCGTATTTCTACAATGAGCAGTTCTTC
TRBD1	TRBJ1-2	TRBV5-4	NA	CASSITGAGYGYTF	TGTGCCAGCAGCATTACAGGGGCGGGCTATGGCTACACCTTC
TRBD2	TRBJ2-2	TRBV29-1	NA	CAGGSGELFF	TGCGCGGGGGGGTCCGGGGAGCTGTTTTTT
TRBD2	TRBJ2-7	TRBV5-6	NA	CASGLGGLAYEQYF	TGTGCCAGCGGATTAGGGGGACTAGCCTACGAGCAGTACTTC